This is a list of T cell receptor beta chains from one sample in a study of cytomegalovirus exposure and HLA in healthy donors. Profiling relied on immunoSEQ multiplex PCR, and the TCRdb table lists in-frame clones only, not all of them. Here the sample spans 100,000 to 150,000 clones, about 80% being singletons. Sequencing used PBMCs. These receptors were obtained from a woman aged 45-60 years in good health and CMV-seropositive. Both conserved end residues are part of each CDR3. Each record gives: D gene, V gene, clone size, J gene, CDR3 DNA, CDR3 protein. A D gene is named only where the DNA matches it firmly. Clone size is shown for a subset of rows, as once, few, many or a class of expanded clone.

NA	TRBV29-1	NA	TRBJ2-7	TGCAGCGTTGAGGGTGGGCGGGGAGCGGTCTACGAGCAGTACTTC	CSVEGGRGAVYEQYF
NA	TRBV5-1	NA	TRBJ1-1	TGCGCCAGCAGCTTGGTTCCGGGGGATACTGAAGCTTTCTTT	CASSLVPGDTEAFF
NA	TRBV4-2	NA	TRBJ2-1	TGTGCCAGCAGCCAGCTTACAGGTAGCTCCTACAATGAGCAGTTCTTC	CASSQLTGSSYNEQFF
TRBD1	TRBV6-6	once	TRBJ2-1	TGTGCCAGCAGTTACTCCGGGACAGGGTTCAATGAGCAGTTCTTC	CASSYSGTGFNEQFF
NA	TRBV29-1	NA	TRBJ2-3	TGCAGCGTTGGGCCCCCGCCCGCAGATACGCAGTATTTT	CSVGPPPADTQYF
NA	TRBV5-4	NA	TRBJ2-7	TGTGCCAGCAGCTTGAGCAGGGAAGGCTACGAGCAGTACTTC	CASSLSREGYEQYF
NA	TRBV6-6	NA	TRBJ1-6	TGTGCCAGCAGTCGACAGACAACCTATAATTCACCCCTCCACTTT	CASSRQTTYNSPLHF
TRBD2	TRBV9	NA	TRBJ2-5	TGTGCCAGCAGCGCCCGCGGGGGGTTGGGGGAGACCCAGTACTTC	CASSARGGLGETQYF
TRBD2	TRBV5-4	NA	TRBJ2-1	TGTGCCAGCAGCTTGGCTACTGGGGAGGGGCAGTTCTTC	CASSLATGEGQFF
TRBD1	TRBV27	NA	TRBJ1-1	TGTGCCAGCAGTCCGAAAGGGACAGGGGGCCTAATGAACACTGAAGCTTTCTTT	CASSPKGTGGLMNTEAFF
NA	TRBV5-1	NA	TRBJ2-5	TGCGCCAGCAGCTTGGCGGCGGGCCAAGAGACCCAGTACTTC	CASSLAAGQETQYF
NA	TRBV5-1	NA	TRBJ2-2	TGCGCCAGCAGCTTGGGAATACAAGACACCGGGGAGCTGTTCTTT	CASSLGIQDTGELFF
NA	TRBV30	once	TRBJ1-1	TGTGCCTGGAGTGGACACCTGAACACTGAAGCTTTCTTT	CAWSGHLNTEAFF